Sequencing of this TCR beta chain was carried out in a study of blood T cell repertoires in COVID-19 (dated by TCRdb to about 2020). At the level of the whole study: Samples covering the acute and convalescent phases of COVID-19 were provided by collaborators in the United States, Italy and Spain. Where available, HLA class I and class II types were obtained from metadata supplied by the sample provider rather than from assay-based typing. The sample metadata nearly always contained a de-identified subject ID, COVID-19 status, age in years and sex. Deeply sampled blood TCRbeta repertoires from subjects exposed to, actively infected with, or recovered from COVID-19 were included in the dataset. The repertoires were released in a freely available public database meant as a resource for research on the immune response to SARS-CoV-2. Samples were obtained from the ongoing ImmuneRACE study (first 160 participants) and from 1,254 subjects provided by 6 global collaborators. The material from the prospective study consisted of cDNA or gDNA derived from T cells, B-cell-depleted T cells, or PBMCs.

Inclusive of the bounding cysteine and phenylalanine, the CDR3 is 14 residues long. The kept DNA is CDR3 alone, 42 bases in frame from the first base. From the germline V gene, CDR1 is KGHSH and CDR2 is LQKENI. V is pared back by 6 bases and J by 7 bases, with 17 bases lying between the germline termini. A word on this clone: Its antigen target is currently unknown. Base qualities were left out, and no much larger clone turns up one base away.

Broad study findings and their caveats: Clinical and demographic metadata were provided uncurated, with the amount varying by source and participant.

TCRbeta CDR3 regions were amplified from genomic DNA by means of the immunoSEQ Assay, a bias-controlled multiplex PCR. In the paper's pipeline: Nucleated cell counts per sample were estimated from amplification of reference gene primers within the assay. To quantify the absolute abundance of each unique TCRbeta CDR3 rearrangement, sequence reads were collapsed and filtered. For each sample, productive Simpson clonality was calculated as the square root of Simpson's diversity index across productive rearrangements. TCRdb obtained this table from immuneACCESS and retained in-frame rearrangements with V and J assigned. These tables miss some clones; where compared with another copy, unresolved V genes account for less than half of the shortfall, and the remainder is unexplained. The V and J calls and clone size were taken over from that table, and D and trimming were inferred from the DNA. The sample table holds a few hundred thousand clones, of which around 91% were seen once. 2% to 2.5% of the sample is in the top ten clones.

Participants in the prospective study were aged roughly 18 to 100 years, lived in 20 to 30 United States geographic areas, and enrolled through a virtual design. In the prospective study, participants were assigned to cohorts based on the clinical history participants reported in a screening survey and a study questionnaire. Recovered participants in ImmuneRACE Cohort 3 were defined as having two consecutive negative NP/OP PCR tests, clearance from a healthcare professional, or resolution of symptoms. Mobile phlebotomists in the prospective study collected whole blood, serum and a nasopharyngeal or oropharyngeal swab from every participant. Additional blood draws and questionnaires over an approximately two-month period could optionally be provided by prospective study participants. Before DNA extraction, prospective study blood samples were shipped either frozen or at room temperature.

This receptor was obtained from a woman under 30 who had recovered from COVID-19. Sequenced material: PBMCs or T cells enriched from blood (not recorded which). The chain was built from TRBV18 and TRBJ2-3, with TRBD2 as a weak D call on 5 bases. The nucleotides are TGTGCCAGCTCCCCGGGGAAGGCTCTGAATACGCAGTATTTT. Translated, it reads CASSPGKALNTQYF.